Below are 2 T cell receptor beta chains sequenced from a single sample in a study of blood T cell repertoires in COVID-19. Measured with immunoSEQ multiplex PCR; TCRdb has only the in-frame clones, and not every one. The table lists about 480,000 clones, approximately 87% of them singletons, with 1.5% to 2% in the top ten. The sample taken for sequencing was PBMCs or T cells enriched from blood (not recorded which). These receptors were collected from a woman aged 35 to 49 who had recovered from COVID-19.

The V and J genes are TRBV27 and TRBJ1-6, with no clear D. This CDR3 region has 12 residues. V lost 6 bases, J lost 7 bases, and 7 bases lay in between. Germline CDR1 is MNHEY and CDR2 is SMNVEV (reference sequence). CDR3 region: CASREQNSPLHF. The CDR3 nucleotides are TGTGCCAGCAGAGAACAGAATTCACCCCTCCACTTT.

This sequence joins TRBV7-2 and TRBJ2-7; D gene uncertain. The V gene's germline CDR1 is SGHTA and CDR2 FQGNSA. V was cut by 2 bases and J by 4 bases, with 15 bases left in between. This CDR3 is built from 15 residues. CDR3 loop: CASSLIPSSAYEQYF. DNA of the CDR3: TGTGCCAGCAGCTTAATCCCCAGTTCAGCGTACGAGCAGTACTTC.